The clone carrying this T cell receptor (beta chain) was recorded a few times. The antigen remains undetermined. Sorted CD4+ subsets: naive, central memory, regulatory, stem cell-like memory (CD45RO/CCR7/CD25/CD127/CD95/CD27 panel). Expressed TCRB transcripts were sequenced because the isolated RNA had all been reverse transcribed beforehand. Clones were read by immunoSEQ multiplex PCR, and TCRdb kept only the in-frame ones, dropping some. The sample includes around 130,000 clones, around 9% of them seen just once. The data stem from a study of beta chain features in type 1 diabetes. As for the study in general: When patients were set against healthy donors, age, gender and cell yields were similar. General study results and limits: Type 1 diabetes patients showed a moderate but significant shortening of TCRB CDR3s in all four CD4+ subsets.

Source material: central memory CD4+ T cells from blood. The sequence derives from a man aged 30-40 years with type 1 diabetes.

CDR3 DNA sequence: TGCGCCAGCAGCCACCGGACTAGCGGGGGCCATTACACAGATACGCAGTATTTT. The encoded protein is CASSHRTSGGHYTDTQYF. This rearrangement joins TRBV4-1 to TRBJ2-3; 13 positions match TRBD2. Trimming took 3 bases from V and 2 from J; bases not matched to a gene: 8. CDR1 MGHRA and CDR2 YSYEKL come from the germline V gene. The CDR3 length is 18 residues.